Here is one T cell receptor beta chain with its context. Its specificity is unknown. Libraries of TCR beta came from quantitative 5'-RACE with molecular barcodes. From the 5' RACE reads, TCRdb called clonotypes with MiXCR, one entry per CDR3 protein. The data contain about 540,000 distinct CDR3 sequences, about 13% of them singletons. The data stem from a study of CD8 T cells in ankylosing spondylitis. Study-wide results and caveats: Matched ankylosing spondylitis synovial fluid reportedly showed significant enrichment of disease-linked clones. Ankylosing spondylitis blood seemed to carry a telltale TCR beta motif made of roughly 8 highly homologous variants.

The CDR3 covers 14 residues. With 8 bases clipped from V and 9 bases from J, the junction kept 10 bases outside the gene matches. The V and J genes are TRBV12-3 or TRBV12-4 and TRBJ2-1; TRBD2 matches 10 bases. The material sequenced was blood, either unsorted or a sorted T cell fraction (not recorded which). This TCR was sampled from a male donor with ankylosing spondylitis. CDR3 amino acids: CASLQAGGQVEQFF. The CDR3 region has the DNA TGTGCCAGCTTACAAGCGGGAGGGCAGGTTGAGCAGTTCTTC.